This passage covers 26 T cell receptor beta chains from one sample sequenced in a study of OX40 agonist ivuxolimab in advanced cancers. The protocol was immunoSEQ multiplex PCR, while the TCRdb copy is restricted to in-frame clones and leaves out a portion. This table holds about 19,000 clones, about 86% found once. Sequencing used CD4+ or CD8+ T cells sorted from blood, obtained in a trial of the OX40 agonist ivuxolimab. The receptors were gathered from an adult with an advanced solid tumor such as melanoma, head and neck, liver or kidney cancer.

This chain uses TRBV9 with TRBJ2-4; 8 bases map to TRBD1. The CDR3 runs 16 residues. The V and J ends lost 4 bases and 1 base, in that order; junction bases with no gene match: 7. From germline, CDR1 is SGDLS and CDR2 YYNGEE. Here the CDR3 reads CASSPGTGTAKNIQYF. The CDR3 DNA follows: TGTGCCAGCAGCCCGGGGACAGGTACCGCCAAAAACATTCAGTACTTC.

The CDR3 nucleotides read TGTGCCAGCTCACCACGGGTCGCGGGAGGGTCCTACAATGAGCAGTTCTTC. It is translated as CASSPRVAGGSYNEQFF. The rearrangement links TRBV18 to TRBJ2-1; 9 bases match TRBD2. Germline V gene lookup returns CDR1 KGHSH and CDR2 LQKENI. The CDR3 is 17 residues long. The V segment lost 1 base and the J segment 1 base; nucleotides outside the gene matches: 5.

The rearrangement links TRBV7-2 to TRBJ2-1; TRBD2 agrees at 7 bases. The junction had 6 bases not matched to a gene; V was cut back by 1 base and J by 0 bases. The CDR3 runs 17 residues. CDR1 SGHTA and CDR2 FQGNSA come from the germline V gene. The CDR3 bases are TGTGCCAGCAGCTTAGTGGGGGGGGGAACCTCCTACAATGAGCAGTTCTTC. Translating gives CASSLVGGGTSYNEQFF.

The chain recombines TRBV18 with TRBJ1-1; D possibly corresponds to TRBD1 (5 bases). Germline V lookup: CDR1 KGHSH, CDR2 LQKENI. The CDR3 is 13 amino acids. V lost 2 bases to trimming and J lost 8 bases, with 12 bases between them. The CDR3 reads CASSPSGGTEAFF. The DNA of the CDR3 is TGTGCCAGCTCACCAAGTGGGGGAACCGAAGCTTTCTTT.

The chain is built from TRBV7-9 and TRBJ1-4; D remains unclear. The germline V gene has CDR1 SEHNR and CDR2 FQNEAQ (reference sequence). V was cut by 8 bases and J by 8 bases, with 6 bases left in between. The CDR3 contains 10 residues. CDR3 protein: CASAPEKLFF. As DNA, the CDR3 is TGTGCCAGCGCGCCAGAAAAACTGTTTTTT.

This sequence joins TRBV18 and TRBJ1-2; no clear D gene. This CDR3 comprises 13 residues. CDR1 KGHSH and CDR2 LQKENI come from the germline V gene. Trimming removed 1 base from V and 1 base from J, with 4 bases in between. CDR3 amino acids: CASSPQRNYGYTF. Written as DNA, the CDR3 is TGTGCCAGCTCACCACAGCGTAACTATGGCTACACCTTC.

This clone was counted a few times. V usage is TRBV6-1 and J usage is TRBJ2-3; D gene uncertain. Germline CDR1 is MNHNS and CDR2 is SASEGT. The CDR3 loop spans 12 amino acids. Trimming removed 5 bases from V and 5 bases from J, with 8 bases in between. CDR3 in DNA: TGTGCCAGCAGTTGGTCGATAGATACGCAGTATTTT. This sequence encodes CASSWSIDTQYF.

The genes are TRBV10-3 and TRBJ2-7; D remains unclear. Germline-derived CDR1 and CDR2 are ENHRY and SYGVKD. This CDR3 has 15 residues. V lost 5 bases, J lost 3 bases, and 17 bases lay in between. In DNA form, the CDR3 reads TGTGCCATCAGTCCTTTATCGACAAGAAACTACGAGCAGTACTTC. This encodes CAISPLSTRNYEQYF.

The CDR3 spells CASSAVDRGRETQYF. The DNA for the CDR3 is TGCGCCAGCAGCGCCGTGGACAGGGGGCGTGAGACCCAGTACTTC. The rearrangement links TRBV5-1 to TRBJ2-5; 11 positions match TRBD1. This CDR3 is built from 15 residues. Trimming took 4 bases from V and 5 from J; bases not matched to a gene: 7. Germline CDR1 SGHRS, CDR2 YFSETQ.

CDR3 DNA: TGTGCCAGTAGTCCTGGGGCGGGGAGTATGAACACTGAAGCTTTCTTT. Protein: CASSPGAGSMNTEAFF. J is TRBJ1-1 and V is TRBV19; maybe TRBD1 (5 bases). The CDR3 has 16 amino acids. CDR1 and CDR2 (germline): LNHDA, SQIVND (reference sequence). With 5 bases removed from V and 0 bases from J, the gap between germline ends came to 16 bases.

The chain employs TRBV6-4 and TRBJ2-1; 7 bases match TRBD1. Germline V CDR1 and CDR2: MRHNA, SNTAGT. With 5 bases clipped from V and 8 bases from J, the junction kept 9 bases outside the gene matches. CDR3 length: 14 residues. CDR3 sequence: CASSITTGVDEQFF. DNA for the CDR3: TGTGCCAGCAGTATAACTACAGGGGTGGATGAGCAGTTCTTC.

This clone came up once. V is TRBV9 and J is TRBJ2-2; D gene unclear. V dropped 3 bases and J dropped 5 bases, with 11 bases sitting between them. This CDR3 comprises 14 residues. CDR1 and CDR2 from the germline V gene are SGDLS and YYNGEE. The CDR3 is CASSDRTVTGELFF. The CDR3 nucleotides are TGTGCCAGCAGCGATCGGACGGTAACCGGGGAGCTGTTTTTT.

DNA for the CDR3: TGCGCCAGCAGCCAATTGGGGGCCCGCAAGACCCAGTACTTC. Translation: CASSQLGARKTQYF. V usage is TRBV4-1 and J usage is TRBJ2-5; TRBD1 might be the D (6 bases). The CDR3 contains 14 residues. Trimming pared 2 bases from V and 6 bases from J, leaving 13 bases between. Germline assignment: CDR1 MGHRA and CDR2 YSYEKL.

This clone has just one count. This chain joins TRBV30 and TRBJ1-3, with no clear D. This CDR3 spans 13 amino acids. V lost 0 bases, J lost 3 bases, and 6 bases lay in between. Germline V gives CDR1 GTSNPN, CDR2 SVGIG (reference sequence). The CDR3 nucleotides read TGTGCCTGGAGTGTAGAGTATGGAAACACCATATATTTT. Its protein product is CAWSVEYGNTIYF. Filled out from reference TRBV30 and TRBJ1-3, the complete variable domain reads SQTIHQWPATLVQPVGSPLSLECTVEGTSNPNLYWYRQAAGRGLQLLFYSVGIGQISSEVPQNLSASRPQDRQFILSSKKLLLSDSGFYLCAWSVEYGNTIYFGEGSWLTVV.

The CDR3 sequence: CSVAPAGGETQYF. DNA for the CDR3: TGCAGCGTTGCGCCAGCGGGAGGAGAGACCCAGTACTTC. This chain uses TRBV29-1 with TRBJ2-5, with 9 bases that match TRBD2. Per germline, CDR1 SQVTM and CDR2 ANQGSEA. The CDR3 has 13 residues. Losses at the gene ends were 4 bases for V and 4 bases for J; bases not matched to a gene: 4.

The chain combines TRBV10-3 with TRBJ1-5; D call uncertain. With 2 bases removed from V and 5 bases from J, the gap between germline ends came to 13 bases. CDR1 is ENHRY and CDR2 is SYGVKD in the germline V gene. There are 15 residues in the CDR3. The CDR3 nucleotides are TGTGCCATCAGTGAGGGGTCTAGGGTCGATCAGCCCCAGCATTTT. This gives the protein CAISEGSRVDQPQHF.

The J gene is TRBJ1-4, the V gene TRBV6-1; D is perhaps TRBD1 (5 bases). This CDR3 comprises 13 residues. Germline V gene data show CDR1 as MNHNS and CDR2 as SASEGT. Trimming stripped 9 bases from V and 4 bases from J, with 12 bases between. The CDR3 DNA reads TGTGCCAGTGGGGGAGATAGTAATGAAAAACTGTTTTTT. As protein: CASGGDSNEKLFF.

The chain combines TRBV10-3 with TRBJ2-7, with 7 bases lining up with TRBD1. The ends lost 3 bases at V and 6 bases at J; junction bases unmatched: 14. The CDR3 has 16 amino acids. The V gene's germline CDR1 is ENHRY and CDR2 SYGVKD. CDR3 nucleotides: TGTGCCATCAGTGATCAACGACAGGGCTTTACATTCGAGCAGTACTTC. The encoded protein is CAISDQRQGFTFEQYF.

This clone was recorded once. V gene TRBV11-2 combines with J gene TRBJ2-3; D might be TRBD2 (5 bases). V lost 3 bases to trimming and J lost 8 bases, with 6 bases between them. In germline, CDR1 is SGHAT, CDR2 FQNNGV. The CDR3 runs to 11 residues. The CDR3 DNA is TGTGCCAGCAGCTTTGGAGGTACGCAGTATTTT. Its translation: CASSFGGTQYF.

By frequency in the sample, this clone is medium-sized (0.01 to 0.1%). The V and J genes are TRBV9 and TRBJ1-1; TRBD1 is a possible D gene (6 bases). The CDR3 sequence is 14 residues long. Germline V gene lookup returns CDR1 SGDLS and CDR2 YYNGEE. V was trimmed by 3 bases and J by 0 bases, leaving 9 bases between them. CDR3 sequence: CASSAGDMNTEAFF. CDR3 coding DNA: TGTGCCAGCAGCGCCGGGGACATGAACACTGAAGCTTTCTTT.

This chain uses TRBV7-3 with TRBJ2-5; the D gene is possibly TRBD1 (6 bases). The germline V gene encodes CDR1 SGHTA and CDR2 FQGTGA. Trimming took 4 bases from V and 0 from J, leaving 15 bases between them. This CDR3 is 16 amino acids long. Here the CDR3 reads CASSSPGHKYQETQYF. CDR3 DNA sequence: TGTGCCAGCAGCTCACCGGGACACAAGTACCAAGAGACCCAGTACTTC.

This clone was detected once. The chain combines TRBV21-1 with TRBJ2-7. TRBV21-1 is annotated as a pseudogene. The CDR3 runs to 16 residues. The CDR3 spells CASRKYLLHVLDEQYF. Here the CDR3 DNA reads TGTGCCAGCAGGAAATATCTGCTACACGTGTTAGACGAGCAGTACTTC.

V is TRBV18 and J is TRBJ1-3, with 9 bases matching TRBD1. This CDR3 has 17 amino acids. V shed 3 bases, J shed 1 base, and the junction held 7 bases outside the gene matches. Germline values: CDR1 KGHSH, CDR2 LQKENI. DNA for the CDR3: TGTGCCAGCTCACCGACGGTGACAGGGGGTTCTGGAAACACCATATATTTT. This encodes CASSPTVTGGSGNTIYF.

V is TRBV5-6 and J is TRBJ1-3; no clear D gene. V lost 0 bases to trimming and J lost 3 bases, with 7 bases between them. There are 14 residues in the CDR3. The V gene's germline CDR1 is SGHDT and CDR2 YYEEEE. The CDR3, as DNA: TGTGCCAGCAGCTTGGTTGCCCGTGGAAACACCATATATTTT. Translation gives CASSLVARGNTIYF.

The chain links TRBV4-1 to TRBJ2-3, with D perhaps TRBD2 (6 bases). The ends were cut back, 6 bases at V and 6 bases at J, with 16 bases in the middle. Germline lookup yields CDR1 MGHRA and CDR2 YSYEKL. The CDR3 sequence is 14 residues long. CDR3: CASREGKGLDTQYF. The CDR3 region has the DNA TGCGCCAGCAGGGAGGGGAAGGGCCTCGATACGCAGTATTTT.

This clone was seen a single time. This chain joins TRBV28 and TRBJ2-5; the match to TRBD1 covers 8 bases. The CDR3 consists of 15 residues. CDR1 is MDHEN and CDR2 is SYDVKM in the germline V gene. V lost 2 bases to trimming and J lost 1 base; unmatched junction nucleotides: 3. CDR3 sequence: CASSLTQGAQETQYF. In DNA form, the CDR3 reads TGTGCCAGCAGTTTAACCCAGGGGGCCCAAGAGACCCAGTACTTC. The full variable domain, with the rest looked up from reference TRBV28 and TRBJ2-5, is DVKVTQSSRYLVKRTGEKVFLECVQDMDHENMFWYRQDPGLGLRLIYFSYDVKMKEKGDIPEGYSVSREKKERFSLILESASTNQTSMYLCASSLTQGAQETQYFGPGTRLLVL.